The present entry profiles one TCR beta chain with its context. Its specificity is unknown. Given a much more abundant clone one base away, this may be a read error. Germline V gene lookup returns CDR1 MNHNY and CDR2 SVGAGI (reference sequence). The CDR3 has 13 residues. V gave up 10 bases and J gave up 2 bases, with 14 bases separating them. The data are from a study of glioma-infiltrating T cells. Study observations and caveats: Gliomas, especially low-grade, showed above-expected tissue-blood divergence; non-neoplastic patients showed below. Tissue and blood shared very few CDR3 sequences.

TCR alpha and beta CDR3 regions were amplified from RNA using iRepertoire nested multiplex PCR. Input was 100-400 ng of tissue mRNA or PBMC total RNA. TCRdb called the multiplex PCR reads again in MiXCR, with one record for every CDR3 protein. The sample has roughly 130,000 distinct CDR3 sequences, around 25% seen once. The chain has TRBV6-6 and TRBJ1-1, with D possibly TRBD1 on 5 matching bases. The source of this sequence is a human donor with low-grade glioma or glioblastoma, undergoing nonglioma brain surgery, or in good health (not recorded which). The sample taken for sequencing was glioma tissue, nonneoplastic brain tissue, or PBMCs (not recorded which). The CDR3: CATGDWTNTEAFF. CDR3 DNA sequence: TGTGCCACCGGTGATTGGACAAACACTGAAGCTTTCTTT.